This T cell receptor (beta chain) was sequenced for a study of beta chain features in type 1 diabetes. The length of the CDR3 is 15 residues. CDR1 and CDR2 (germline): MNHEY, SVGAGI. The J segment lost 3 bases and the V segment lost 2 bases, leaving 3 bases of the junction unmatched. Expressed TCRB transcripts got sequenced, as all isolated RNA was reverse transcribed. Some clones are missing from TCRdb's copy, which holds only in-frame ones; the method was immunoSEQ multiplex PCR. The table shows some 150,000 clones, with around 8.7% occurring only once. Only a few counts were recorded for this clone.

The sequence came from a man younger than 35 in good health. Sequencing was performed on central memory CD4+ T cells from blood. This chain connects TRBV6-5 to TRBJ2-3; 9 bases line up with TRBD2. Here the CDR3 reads CASSYASGDTDTQYF. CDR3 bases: TGTGCCAGCAGTTACGCTAGCGGGGATACAGATACGCAGTATTTT.